A single sample is the source of the 14 T cell receptor beta chains below, sequenced in a study of lymphopenia after photon versus proton radiotherapy. Repertoires were generated with immunoSEQ multiplex PCR, while TCRdb's copy carries only in-frame clones and drops some. The sample records tens of thousands of clones, 75% to 90% being singletons. Sequences were derived from peripheral blood, sampled from a patient treated with proton-based radiotherapy. The receptors were sampled from a man at least 80 years old with esophageal cancer.

The chain recombines TRBV19 with TRBJ2-1; TRBD2 aligns across 10 bases. Trimming took 4 bases from V and 4 from J; bases not matched to a gene: 4. Germline CDR1 is LNHDA and CDR2 is SQIVND (reference sequence). There are 15 residues in the CDR3. CDR3 nucleotide sequence: TGTGCCAGTAGTAAGCGGGGGGGAATATACAATGAGCAGTTCTTC. This codes for CASSKRGGIYNEQFF.

This clone was counted a single time. V and J are TRBV11-3 and TRBJ2-2; D might be TRBD2 (6 bases). The germline V gene encodes CDR1 SGHNT and CDR2 YENEEA. The length of the CDR3 is 15 residues. The V gene lost 6 bases and the J gene lost 6 bases, with 17 bases spanning the gap. As DNA, the CDR3 is TGTGCCAGCAGGCCAGGCGGTGGAGGGGCCGGGGAGCTGTTTTTT. Its protein product is CASRPGGGGAGELFF.

The chain is built from TRBV19 and TRBJ2-1; D is undetermined. Germline assignment: CDR1 LNHDA and CDR2 SQIVND (reference sequence). The germline V and J ends were trimmed by 4 bases and 0 bases, with 4 bases remaining between them. The length of the CDR3 is 13 residues. The CDR3 DNA reads TGTGCCAGTAGTAGGTTCTCCTACAATGAGCAGTTCTTC. It codes for CASSRFSYNEQFF.

The DNA of the CDR3 is TGTGCCAGCTCATCTCAACGGGACGGCGATGAGCAGTTCTTC. This gives the protein CASSSQRDGDEQFF. The chain combines TRBV18 with TRBJ2-1, with D perhaps assigned TRBD1 or TRBD2 (5 bases each). Germline lookup yields CDR1 KGHSH and CDR2 LQKENI. This CDR3 has 14 amino acids. V was pared by 5 bases and J by 8 bases, with 16 bases between.

The gene calls are TRBV7-2 and TRBJ1-2; no reliable D call. The germline V and J ends were trimmed by 1 base and 4 bases, with 13 bases remaining between them. The CDR3 spans 15 residues. The germline V gene encodes CDR1 SGHTA and CDR2 FQGNSA. DNA for the CDR3: TGTGCCAGCAGCTTAGGAGGCAGGTTAATCTATGGCTACACCTTC. This gives the protein CASSLGGRLIYGYTF.

V gene TRBV7-9 combines with J gene TRBJ1-1; D is perhaps TRBD1 (5 bases). Germline V gene data show CDR1 as SEHNR and CDR2 as FQNEAQ (reference sequence). Trimming took off 5 bases at V and 11 bases at J, with 18 bases between the two ends. This CDR3 comprises 13 residues. CDR3 sequence (DNA): TGTGCCAGCAGCCCGACAGTGGTGGGGGAGGCTTTCTTT. It yields the protein CASSPTVVGEAFF.

V usage is TRBV6-5 and J usage is TRBJ1-2; TRBD1 is a possible D gene (5 bases). CDR3 length: 14 residues. Germline CDR1 MNHEY, CDR2 SVGAGI. Trimming removed 7 bases from V and 7 bases from J, with 19 bases in between. CDR3 in DNA: TGTGCCAGCACTCCGGGGGGTCCGGCTGGTGGCTACACCTTC. This gives the protein CASTPGGPAGGYTF.

Note on this clone: This specimen includes other DNA sequences encoding the same CDR3. The rearrangement links TRBV5-6 to TRBJ2-7; TRBD1 aligns across 8 bases. Germline-derived CDR1 and CDR2 are SGHDT and YYEEEE. The CDR3 loop spans 15 amino acids. The junction had 6 bases not matched to a gene; V was cut back by 0 bases and J by 4 bases. DNA of the CDR3: TGTGCCAGCAGCTTGGCTCGACAGGGGAATTACGAGCAGTACTTC. As protein: CASSLARQGNYEQYF.

This clone has just one count. V is TRBV6-6 and J is TRBJ2-2, with TRBD2 matching over 8 bases. Per germline, CDR1 MNHNY and CDR2 SVGAGI (reference sequence). The ends lost 5 bases at V and 5 bases at J; junction bases unmatched: 7. The CDR3 loop spans 15 amino acids. Here the CDR3 reads CASSTSGGGTGELFF. The CDR3 DNA is TGTGCCAGCAGTACCAGCGGGGGAGGTACCGGGGAGCTGTTTTTT.

This chain connects TRBV5-1 to TRBJ2-7; TRBD1 matches at 10 bases. Unmatched junction bases numbered 6, after V lost 4 bases and J lost 2 bases. This CDR3 has 15 residues. Germline CDR1 is SGHRS and CDR2 is YFSETQ. The CDR3 nucleotides are TGCGCCAGCAGCCCCCGGGACAGGGGCGCCTACGAGCAGTACTTC. Protein sequence: CASSPRDRGAYEQYF. The full variable domain, with the rest looked up from reference TRBV5-1 and TRBJ2-7, is KAGVTQTPRYLIKTRGQQVTLSCSPISGHRSVSWYQQTPGQGLQFLFEYFSETQRNKGNFPGRFSGRQFSNSRSEMNVSTLELGDSALYLCASSPRDRGAYEQYFGPGTRLTVT.

The chain joins TRBV6-6 to TRBJ1-5, with 9 bases matching TRBD1. There are 15 residues in the CDR3. V was pared by 6 bases and J by 7 bases, with 10 bases of the junction left unmatched. The germline gives CDR1 MNHNY, CDR2 SVGAGI (reference sequence). CDR3 nucleotides: TGTGCCAGCAGGGGGGCGGGACAGGGAACGCAGCCCCAGCATTTT. It yields the protein CASRGAGQGTQPQHF.

The chain is built from TRBV5-4 and TRBJ1-2; the D gene is possibly TRBD1 (5 bases). The V end was cut by 3 bases, the J end by 4 bases, with 13 bases between. This CDR3 has 14 residues. The germline V gene has CDR1 SGHNT and CDR2 YYREEE (reference sequence). CDR3 sequence reads: CASSYNSGSYGYTF. The CDR3 DNA sequence: TGTGCCAGCAGCTATAACTCAGGGAGCTATGGCTACACCTTC.

This chain connects TRBV19 to TRBJ2-3; 8 bases map to TRBD2. J gave up 4 bases and V 3 bases, and 6 bases lay outside the gene matches. The germline CDR1 and CDR2 sequences are LNHDA and SQIVND (reference sequence). The CDR3 runs 15 residues. Written as DNA, the CDR3 is TGTGCCAGTAGTATCAGCGGGGGAAAGGCAGATACGCAGTATTTT. Its protein is CASSISGGKADTQYF.

The rearrangement joins TRBV25-1 to TRBJ1-6; D gene uncertain. With 6 bases removed from V and 7 bases from J, the gap between germline ends came to 25 bases. The length of the CDR3 is 18 residues. The germline V gene encodes CDR1 MGHDK and CDR2 SYGVNS. Here the CDR3 DNA reads TGTGCCAGCAGCGTAGAAGGAGGAGGGAGCCCTATCAATTCACCCCTCCACTTT. Protein sequence: CASSVEGGGSPINSPLHF.